The source of this T cell receptor beta chain is a study of CD8 T cells in Susac syndrome. Germline CDR1 is SGHTA and CDR2 is FQGTGA. There are 15 residues in the CDR3. The trim removed 5 bases at V and 8 bases at J, leaving 8 bases unmatched. The RNA, about 0.45 to 1 ug, was put through reverse transcription using random hexamers. TCRdb called the immunoSEQ multiplex PCR reads again in MiXCR, with one record for every CDR3 protein. This sample has some 120,000 distinct CDR3 sequences; around 90% occur once, and the top ten carry 0.14%. The chain is built from TRBV7-3 and TRBJ2-1; 11 nucleotides align to TRBD1. The source material was CD4+ T cells from PBMCs. This receptor was taken from a human donor in good health. The CDR3 is CASSPDRGLLDEQFF. CDR3 DNA: TGTGCCAGCAGCCCGGACAGGGGGCTTCTGGATGAGCAGTTCTTC.